This record looks at one TCR beta chain sequence and its context. The source of the sample is a study of blood T cell repertoires in COVID-19. As handled by the study authors: Cell counts per sample came from amplifying reference gene primers. The repertoire was sequenced with immunoSEQ multiplex PCR; TCRdb's copy has only in-frame clones and lacks some. V and J calls and clone size are given by that table; D and trimming were obtained from the DNA. The profile shows 150,000 to 200,000 clones, about 88% of them singletons. This CDR3 region has 13 residues. The V and J ends lost 10 bases and 5 bases, in that order; junction bases with no gene match: 8. Germline loops: CDR1 SEHNR, CDR2 FQNEAQ (reference sequence).

The genes are TRBV7-9 and TRBJ2-1; 7 nucleotides agree with TRBD1. The sequence came from a man in his late teens or twenties with acute or convalescent COVID-19. Sequencing used peripheral blood. The DNA for the CDR3 is TGTGCCACCTCGGGGACAGACGACAATGAGCAGTTCTTC. It codes for CATSGTDDNEQFF.